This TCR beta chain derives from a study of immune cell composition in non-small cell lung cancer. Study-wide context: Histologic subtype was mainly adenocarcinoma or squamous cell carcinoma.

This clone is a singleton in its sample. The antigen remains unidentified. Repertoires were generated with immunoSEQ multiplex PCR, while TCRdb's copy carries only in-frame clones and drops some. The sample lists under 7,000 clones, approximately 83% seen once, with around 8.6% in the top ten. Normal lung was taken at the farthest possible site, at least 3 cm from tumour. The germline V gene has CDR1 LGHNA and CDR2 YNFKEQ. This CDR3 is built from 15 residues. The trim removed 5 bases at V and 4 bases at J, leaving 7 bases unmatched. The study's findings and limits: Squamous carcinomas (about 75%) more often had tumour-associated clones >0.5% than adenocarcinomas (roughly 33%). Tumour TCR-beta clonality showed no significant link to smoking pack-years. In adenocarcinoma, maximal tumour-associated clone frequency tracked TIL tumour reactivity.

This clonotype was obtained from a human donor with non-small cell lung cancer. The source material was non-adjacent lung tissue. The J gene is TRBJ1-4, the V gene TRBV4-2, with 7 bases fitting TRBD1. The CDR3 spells CASSTRDSRNEKLFF. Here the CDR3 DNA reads TGTGCCAGCAGCACCCGGGACAGCCGTAATGAAAAACTGTTTTTT.